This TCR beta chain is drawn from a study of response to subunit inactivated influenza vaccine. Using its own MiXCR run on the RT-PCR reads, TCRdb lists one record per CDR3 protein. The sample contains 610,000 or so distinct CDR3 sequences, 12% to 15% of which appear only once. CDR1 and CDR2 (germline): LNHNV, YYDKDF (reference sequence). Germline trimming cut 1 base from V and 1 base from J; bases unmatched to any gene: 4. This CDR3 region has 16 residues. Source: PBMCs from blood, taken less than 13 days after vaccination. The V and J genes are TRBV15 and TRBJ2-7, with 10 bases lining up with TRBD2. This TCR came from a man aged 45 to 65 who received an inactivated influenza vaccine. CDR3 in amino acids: CATSRVPSGGSYEQYF. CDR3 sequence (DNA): TGTGCCACCAGCAGAGTCCCTAGCGGGGGTTCCTACGAGCAGTACTTC. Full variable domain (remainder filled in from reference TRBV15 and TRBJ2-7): DAMVIQNPRYQVTQFGKPVTLSCSQTLNHNVMYWYQQKSSQAPKLLFHYYDKDFNNEADTPDNFQSRRPNTSFCFLDIRSPGLGDTAMYLCATSRVPSGGSYEQYFGPGTRLTVT.